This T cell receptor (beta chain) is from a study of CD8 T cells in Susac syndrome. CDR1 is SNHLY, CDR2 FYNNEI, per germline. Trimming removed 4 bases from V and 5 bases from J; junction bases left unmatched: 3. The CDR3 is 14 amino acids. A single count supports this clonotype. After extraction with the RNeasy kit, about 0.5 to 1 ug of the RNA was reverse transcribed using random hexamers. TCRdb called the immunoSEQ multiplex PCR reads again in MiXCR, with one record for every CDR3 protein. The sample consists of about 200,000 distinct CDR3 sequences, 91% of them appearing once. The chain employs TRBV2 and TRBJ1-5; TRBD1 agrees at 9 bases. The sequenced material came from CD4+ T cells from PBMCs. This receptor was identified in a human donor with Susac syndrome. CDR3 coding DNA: TGTGCCAGCAGTGGAACAGGGGGCTATCAGCCCCAGCATTTT. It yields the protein CASSGTGGYQPQHF.